The 5 T cell receptor beta chains in this list originate from one sample, sequenced in a study of beta chain features in type 1 diabetes. The whole isolated RNA underwent reverse transcription, so sequencing captured expressed TCRB transcripts. Produced via immunoSEQ multiplex PCR; TCRdb's table is partial and in-frame only. The top ten clones hold 0.015% to 0.017% of a sample with about 280,000 clones, about 15% of them seen once. General study results and limits: A moderate, significant TCRB CDR3 shortening appeared in type 1 diabetes across four CD4+ subsets.

No antigen has been identified for these receptors. Specimen: naive CD4+ T cells from blood. Receptors originate from a man younger than 30 with type 1 diabetes.

The CDR3 here is CAWDAGAAFF. CDR3 DNA: TGTGCCTGGGATGCAGGGGCAGCTTTCTTT. V gene TRBV30 combines with J gene TRBJ1-1, with TRBD1 as a possible D gene (6 bases). CDR3 length equals 10 residues. The V end lost 5 bases, the J end lost 10 bases, and 11 bases lay between the germline ends. Germline CDR1 reads GTSNPN; CDR2 reads SVGIG (reference sequence). The full variable domain, in which reference TRBV30 and TRBJ1-1 provide the parts outside the CDR3, is SQTIHQWPATLVQPVGSPLSLECTVEGTSNPNLYWYRQAAGRGLQLLFYSVGIGQISSEVPQNLSASRPQDRQFILSSKKLLLSDSGFYLCAWDAGAAFFGQGTRLTVV.

CDR3 sequence reads: CASSPPKDPPGLAKNIQYF. CDR3 in DNA: TGTGCCAGCAGCCCCCCGAAGGACCCCCCGGGGTTAGCCAAAAACATTCAGTACTTC. V and J are TRBV7-9 and TRBJ2-4; possible D gene TRBD2, 5 bases. There are 19 residues in the CDR3. Germline assignment: CDR1 SEHNR and CDR2 FQNEAQ (reference sequence). Trimming pared 5 bases from V and 0 bases from J, leaving 23 bases between.

The chain joins TRBV5-1 to TRBJ2-5, with 12 bases aligning to TRBD2. The V gene's germline CDR1 is SGHRS and CDR2 YFSETQ. The V gene end was trimmed by 3 bases and the J gene end by 9 bases; junction bases not matched to a gene: 6. CDR3 length: 14 residues. The CDR3 reads CASSSGLAGRAQYF. CDR3 DNA sequence: TGCGCCAGCAGCTCAGGACTAGCGGGGCGGGCCCAGTACTTC.

This clone was recorded a few times. The J gene is TRBJ2-3, the V gene TRBV9; the D gene is possibly TRBD2 (6 bases). CDR1 is SGDLS and CDR2 is YYNGEE in the germline V gene. The CDR3 consists of 14 residues. Trimming cost V 5 bases and J 6 bases, with 16 bases left between them. CDR3 nucleotide sequence: TGTGCCAGCAGTTTTCAGGGACTGCCGGATACGCAGTATTTT. Amino acids: CASSFQGLPDTQYF.

The chain couples TRBV28 to TRBJ2-6; 9 nucleotides match TRBD2. CDR1 MDHEN and CDR2 SYDVKM come from the germline V gene. The junction had 13 bases not matched to a gene; V was cut back by 5 bases and J by 2 bases. This CDR3 is built from 19 residues. The DNA of the CDR3 is TGTGCCAGCAGTACCCTAGCGGGACTGCCCGGGCCTGGGGCCAACGTCCTGACTTTC. Translated: CASSTLAGLPGPGANVLTF.